This T cell receptor beta chain came from a study of T cell responses to AZD1222 COVID-19 vaccine. Study details: Pooled in the analysis were second doses at about 4 or about 12 weeks. Study conclusions and caveats: Vaccine-associated CD4 TCRs spanned spike, dominant at 160-218 and 743-854. Seropositive at baseline were only six or seven AZD1222 recipients. Clonal diversity was possibly underestimated, and white British individuals and females predominated among donors.

TCRdb's table, derived via immunoSEQ multiplex PCR, lists solely in-frame clones and lacks some. Here the sample spans roughly 100,000 clones, about 90% being singletons. This clone occurred a few times. Its antigen is currently unknown. The source was peripheral blood, collected on day 0 of AZD1222 vaccination. The receptor was isolated from an adult in good health.

The CDR3 here is CATAAAGVGETQYF. The CDR3 DNA is TGTGCCACCGCGGCAGCGGGGGTAGGGGAGACCCAGTACTTC. The V call is TRBV10-3, the J call TRBJ2-5; TRBD2 matches at 8 bases. Germline V gene lookup returns CDR1 ENHRY and CDR2 SYGVKD. The CDR3 length is 14 residues. V gave up 10 bases and J gave up 5 bases; unmatched junction bases: 12.